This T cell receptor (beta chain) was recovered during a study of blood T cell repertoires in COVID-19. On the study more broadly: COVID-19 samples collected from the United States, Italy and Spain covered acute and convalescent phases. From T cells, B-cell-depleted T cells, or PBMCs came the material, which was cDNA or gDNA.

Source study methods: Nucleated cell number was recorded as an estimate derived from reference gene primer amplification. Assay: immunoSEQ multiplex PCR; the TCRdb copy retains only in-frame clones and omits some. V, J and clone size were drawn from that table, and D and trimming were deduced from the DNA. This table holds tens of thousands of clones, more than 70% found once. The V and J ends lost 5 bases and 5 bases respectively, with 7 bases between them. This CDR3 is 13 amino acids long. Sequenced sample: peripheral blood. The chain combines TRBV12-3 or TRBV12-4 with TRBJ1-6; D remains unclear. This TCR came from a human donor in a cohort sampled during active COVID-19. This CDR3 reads CASSRENNSPLHF. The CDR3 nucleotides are TGTGCCAGCAGTCGGGAAAATAATTCACCCCTCCACTTT.